This entry features one T cell receptor (beta chain) sequence. Its target is unknown. The data were taken from a study of T cells expressing NK-cell markers. In the study overall: Sorted CD3+CD56+NKG2C+, CD3+CD56+NKG2C- and CD3+CD56-NKG2C+ T cells supplied TCR beta repertoires. Study-wide points: Uncertainty persisted over the HCMV specificity of expanded NKG2C+ T cell clones. The CD3+CD56-NKG2C+ fraction of several donors was also led by these clonotypes.

The CDR3 has 15 amino acids. From the 5' RACE reads, TCRdb lists one entry per CDR3 protein and no DNA. Recorded for this sample: approximately 420,000 distinct CDR3 sequences. This receptor was identified in a woman aged 45-65 years in good health. The source material was blood T cells: a sorted CD56 or NKG2C T cell subset, CD4+ or CD8+ T cells, or bulk PBMC T cells (not recorded which). V is TRBV12-3 or TRBV12-4 and J is TRBJ2-1; the TRBD1 assignment by TCRdb is unverifiable without DNA. The CDR3 protein is CASMPGLSSYNEQFF.